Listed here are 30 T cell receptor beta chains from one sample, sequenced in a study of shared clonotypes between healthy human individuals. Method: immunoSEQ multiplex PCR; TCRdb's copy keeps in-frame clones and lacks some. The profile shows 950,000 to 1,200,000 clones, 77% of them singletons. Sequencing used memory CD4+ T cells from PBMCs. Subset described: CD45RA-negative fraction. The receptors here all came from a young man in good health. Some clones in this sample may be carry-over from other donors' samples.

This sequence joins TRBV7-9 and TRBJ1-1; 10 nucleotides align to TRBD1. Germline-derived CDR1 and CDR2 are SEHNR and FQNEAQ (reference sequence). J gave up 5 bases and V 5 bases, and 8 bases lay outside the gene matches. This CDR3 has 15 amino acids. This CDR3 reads CASSTWTGGETEAFF. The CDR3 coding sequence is TGTGCCAGCAGCACCTGGACAGGGGGAGAAACTGAAGCTTTCTTT. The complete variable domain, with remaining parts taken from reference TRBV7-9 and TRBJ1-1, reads DTGVSQNPRHKITKRGQNVTFRCDPISEHNRLYWYRQTLGQGPEFLTYFQNEAQLEKSRLLSDRFSAERPKGSFSTLEIQRTEQGDSAMYLCASSTWTGGETEAFFGQGTRLTVV.

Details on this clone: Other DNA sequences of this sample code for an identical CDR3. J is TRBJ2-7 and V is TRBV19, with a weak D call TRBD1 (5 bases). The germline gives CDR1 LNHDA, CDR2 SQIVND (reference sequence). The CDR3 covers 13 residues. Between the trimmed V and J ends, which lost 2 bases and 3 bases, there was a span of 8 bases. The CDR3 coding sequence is TGTGCCAGTAGTATACGTCAGGGCTACGAGCAGTACTTC. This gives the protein CASSIRQGYEQYF.

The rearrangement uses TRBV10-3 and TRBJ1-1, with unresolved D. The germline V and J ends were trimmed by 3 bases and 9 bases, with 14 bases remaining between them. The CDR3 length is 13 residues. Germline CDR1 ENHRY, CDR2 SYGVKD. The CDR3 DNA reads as TGTGCCATCAGTGACCACGCGGGGTTCCAAGCTTTCTTT. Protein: CAISDHAGFQAFF.

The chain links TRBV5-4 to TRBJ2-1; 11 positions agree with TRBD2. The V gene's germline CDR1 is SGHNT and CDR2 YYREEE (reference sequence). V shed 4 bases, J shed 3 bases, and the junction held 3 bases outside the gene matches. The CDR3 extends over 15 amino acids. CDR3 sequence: CASSQTSGSYNEQFF. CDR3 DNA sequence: TGTGCCAGCAGCCAAACTAGCGGGAGCTACAATGAGCAGTTCTTC. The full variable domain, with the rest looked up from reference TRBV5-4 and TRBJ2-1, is ETGVTQSPTHLIKTRGQQVTLRCSSQSGHNTVSWYQQALGQGPQFIFQYYREEENGRGNFPPRFSGLQFPNYSSELNVNALELDDSALYLCASSQTSGSYNEQFFGPGTRLTVL.

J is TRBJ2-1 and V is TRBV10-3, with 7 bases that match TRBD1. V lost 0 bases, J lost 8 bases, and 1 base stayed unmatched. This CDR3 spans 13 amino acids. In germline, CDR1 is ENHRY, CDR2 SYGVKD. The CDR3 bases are TGTGCCATCAGTGAGTCGACAGGGTATGAGCAGTTCTTC. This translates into CAISESTGYEQFF.

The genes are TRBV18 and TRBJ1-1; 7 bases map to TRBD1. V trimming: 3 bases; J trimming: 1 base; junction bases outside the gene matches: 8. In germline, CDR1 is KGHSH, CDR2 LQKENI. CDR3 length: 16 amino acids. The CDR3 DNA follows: TGTGCCAGCTCACCCGGCGAAGGGGGCTGGAACACTGAAGCTTTCTTT. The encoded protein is CASSPGEGGWNTEAFF.

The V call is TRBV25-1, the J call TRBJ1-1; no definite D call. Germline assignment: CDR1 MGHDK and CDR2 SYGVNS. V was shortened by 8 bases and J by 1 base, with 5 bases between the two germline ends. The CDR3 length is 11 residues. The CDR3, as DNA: TGTGCCAGCCGCGCGAACACTGAAGCTTTCTTT. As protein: CASRANTEAFF. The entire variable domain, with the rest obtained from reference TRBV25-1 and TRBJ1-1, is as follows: EADIYQTPRYLVIGTGKKITLECSQTMGHDKMYWYQQDPGMELHLIHYSYGVNSTEKGDLSSESTVSRIRTEHFPLTLESARPSHTSQYLCASRANTEAFFGQGTRLTVV.

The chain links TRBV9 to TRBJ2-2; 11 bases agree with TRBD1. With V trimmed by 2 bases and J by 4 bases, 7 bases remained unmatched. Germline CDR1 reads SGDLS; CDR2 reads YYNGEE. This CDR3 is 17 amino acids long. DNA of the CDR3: TGTGCCAGCAGCGTCGGACAGGGGGCCCCGGTCACCGGGGAGCTGTTTTTT. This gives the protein CASSVGQGAPVTGELFF. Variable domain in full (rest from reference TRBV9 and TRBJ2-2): DSGVTQTPKHLITATGQRVTLRCSPRSGDLSVYWYQQSLDQGLQFLIQYYNGEERAKGNILERFSAQQFPDLHSELNLSSLELGDSALYFCASSVGQGAPVTGELFFGEGSRLTVL.

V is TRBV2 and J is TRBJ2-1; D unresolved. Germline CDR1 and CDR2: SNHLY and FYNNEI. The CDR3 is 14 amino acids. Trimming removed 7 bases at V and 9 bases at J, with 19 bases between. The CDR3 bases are TGTGCCAGCAAGACCGTCCCCGGCCTCTCTGAGCAGTTCTTC. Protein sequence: CASKTVPGLSEQFF.

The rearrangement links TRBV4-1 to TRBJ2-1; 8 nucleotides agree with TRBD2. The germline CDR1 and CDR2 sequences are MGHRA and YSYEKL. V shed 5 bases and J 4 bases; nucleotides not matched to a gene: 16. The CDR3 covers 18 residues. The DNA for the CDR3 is TGCGCCAGCAGCTACGGCAGTCAGAAACTAGCGGCATACAATGAGCAGTTCTTC. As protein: CASSYGSQKLAAYNEQFF.

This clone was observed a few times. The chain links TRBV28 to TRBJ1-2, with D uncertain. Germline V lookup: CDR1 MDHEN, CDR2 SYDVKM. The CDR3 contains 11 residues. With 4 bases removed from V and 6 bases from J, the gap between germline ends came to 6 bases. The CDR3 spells CASSSRHGYTF. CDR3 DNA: TGTGCCAGCAGTTCCCGCCATGGCTACACCTTC.

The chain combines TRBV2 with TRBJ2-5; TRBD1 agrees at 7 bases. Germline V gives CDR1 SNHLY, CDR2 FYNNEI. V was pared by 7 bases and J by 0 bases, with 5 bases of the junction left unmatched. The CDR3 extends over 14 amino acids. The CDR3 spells CASMKGQNQETQYF. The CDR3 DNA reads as TGTGCCAGCATGAAGGGACAGAACCAAGAGACCCAGTACTTC.

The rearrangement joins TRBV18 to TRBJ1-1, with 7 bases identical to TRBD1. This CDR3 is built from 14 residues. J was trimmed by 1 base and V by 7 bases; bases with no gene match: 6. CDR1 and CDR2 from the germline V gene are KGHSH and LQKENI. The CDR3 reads CASFHRDRNTEAFF. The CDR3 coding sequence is TGTGCCAGCTTTCACCGGGACAGGAACACTGAAGCTTTCTTT.

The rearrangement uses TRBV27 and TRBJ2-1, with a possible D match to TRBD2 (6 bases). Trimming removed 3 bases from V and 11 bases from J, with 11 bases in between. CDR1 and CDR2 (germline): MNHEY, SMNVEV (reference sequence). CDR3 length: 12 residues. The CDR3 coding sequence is TGTGCCAGCAGTTTTTACGGGACTCAGCAGTTCTTC. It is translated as CASSFYGTQQFF.

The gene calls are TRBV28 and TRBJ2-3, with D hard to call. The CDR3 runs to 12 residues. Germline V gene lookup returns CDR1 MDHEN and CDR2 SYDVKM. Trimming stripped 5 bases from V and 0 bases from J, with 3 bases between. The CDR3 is CASSVSTDTQYF. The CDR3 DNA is TGTGCCAGCAGTGTGAGCACAGATACGCAGTATTTT.

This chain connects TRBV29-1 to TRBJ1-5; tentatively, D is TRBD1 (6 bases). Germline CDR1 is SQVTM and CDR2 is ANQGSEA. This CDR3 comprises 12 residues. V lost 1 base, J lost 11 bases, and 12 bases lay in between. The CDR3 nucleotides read TGCAGCGTTGAAGCCGGGACATCGGCCCAGCATTTT. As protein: CSVEAGTSAQHF.

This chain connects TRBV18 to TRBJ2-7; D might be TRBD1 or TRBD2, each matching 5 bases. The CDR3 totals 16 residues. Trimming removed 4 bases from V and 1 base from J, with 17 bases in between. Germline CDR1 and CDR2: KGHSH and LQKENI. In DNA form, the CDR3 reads TGTGCCAGCTCACTAACCGGGACGGCCCCTTCCTACGAGCAGTACTTC. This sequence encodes CASSLTGTAPSYEQYF.

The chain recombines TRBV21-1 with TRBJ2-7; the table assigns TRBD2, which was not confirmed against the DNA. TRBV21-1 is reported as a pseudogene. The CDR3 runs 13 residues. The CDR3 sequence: CASSSPGLGRQYF. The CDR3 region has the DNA TGTGCCAGCAGCTCCCCGGGGTTGGGTCGGCAGTACTTC.

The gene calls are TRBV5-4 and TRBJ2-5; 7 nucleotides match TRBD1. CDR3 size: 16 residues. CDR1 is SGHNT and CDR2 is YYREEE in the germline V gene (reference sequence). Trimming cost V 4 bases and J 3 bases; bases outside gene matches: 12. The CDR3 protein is CASSPPGQNRKETQYF. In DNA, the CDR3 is TGTGCCAGCAGCCCACCGGGACAGAATAGAAAAGAGACCCAGTACTTC.

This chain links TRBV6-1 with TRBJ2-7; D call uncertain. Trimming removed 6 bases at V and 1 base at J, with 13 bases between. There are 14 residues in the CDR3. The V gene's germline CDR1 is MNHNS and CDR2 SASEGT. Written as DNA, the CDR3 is TGTGCCAGCAGGACACCGGGCCTATCCTACGAGCAGTACTTC. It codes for CASRTPGLSYEQYF.

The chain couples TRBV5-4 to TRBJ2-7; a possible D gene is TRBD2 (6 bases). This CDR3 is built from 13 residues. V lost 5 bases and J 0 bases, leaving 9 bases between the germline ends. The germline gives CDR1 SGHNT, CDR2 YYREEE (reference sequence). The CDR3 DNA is TGTGCCAGCAGACGGGACTTCTCCTACGAGCAGTACTTC. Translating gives CASRRDFSYEQYF. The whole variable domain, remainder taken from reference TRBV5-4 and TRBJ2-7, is ETGVTQSPTHLIKTRGQQVTLRCSSQSGHNTVSWYQQALGQGPQFIFQYYREEENGRGNFPPRFSGLQFPNYSSELNVNALELDDSALYLCASRRDFSYEQYFGPGTRLTVT.

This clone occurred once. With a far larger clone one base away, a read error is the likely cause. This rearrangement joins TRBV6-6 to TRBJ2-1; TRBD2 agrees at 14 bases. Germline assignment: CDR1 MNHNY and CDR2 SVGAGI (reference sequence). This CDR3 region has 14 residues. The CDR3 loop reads CTSSGTSGSTEQFF. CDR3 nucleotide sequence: TGTACCAGCAGTGGGACTAGCGGGAGTACTGAGCAGTTCTTC.

The CDR3 protein is CASSYRQGYGYTF. In nucleotides, the CDR3 is TGTGCCAGCAGTTATAGACAGGGCTATGGCTACACCTTC. This chain uses TRBV6-6 with TRBJ1-2, with TRBD1 matching over 7 bases. The CDR3 runs to 13 residues. Per the germline V gene, CDR1 is MNHNY and CDR2 is SVGAGI (reference sequence). Trimming at V came to 3 bases and at J to 4 bases, leaving 2 bases not matched to a gene.

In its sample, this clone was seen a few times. DNA of the CDR3: TGTGCCAGCAGCCCGGGGGGACAGGGTGGCTACACCTTC. Translated: CASSPGGQGGYTF. The V call is TRBV6-6, the J call TRBJ1-2; the match to TRBD1 covers 9 bases. The germline gives CDR1 MNHNY, CDR2 SVGAGI (reference sequence). This CDR3 region has 13 residues. The V segment lost 6 bases and the J segment 7 bases; nucleotides outside the gene matches: 6.

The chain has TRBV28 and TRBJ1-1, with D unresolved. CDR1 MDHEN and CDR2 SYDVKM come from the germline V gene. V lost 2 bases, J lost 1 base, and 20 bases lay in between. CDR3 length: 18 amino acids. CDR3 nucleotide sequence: TGTGCCAGCAGTTTAGGGTCGTTGGCCTTTTATACGAACACTGAAGCTTTCTTT. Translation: CASSLGSLAFYTNTEAFF.

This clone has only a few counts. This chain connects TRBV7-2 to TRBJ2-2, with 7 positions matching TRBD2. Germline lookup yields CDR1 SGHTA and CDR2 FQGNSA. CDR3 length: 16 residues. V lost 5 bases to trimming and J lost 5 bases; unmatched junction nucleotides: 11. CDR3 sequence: CASSLSGNLITGELFF. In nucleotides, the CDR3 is TGTGCCAGCAGCCTCAGCGGGAATCTGATAACCGGGGAGCTGTTTTTT.

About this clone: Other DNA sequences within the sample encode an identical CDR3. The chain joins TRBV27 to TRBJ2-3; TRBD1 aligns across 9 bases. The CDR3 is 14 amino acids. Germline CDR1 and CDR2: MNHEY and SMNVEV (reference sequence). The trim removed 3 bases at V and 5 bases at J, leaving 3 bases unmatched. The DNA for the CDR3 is TGTGCCAGCAGTTTGGGGACAGGGAAAGATACGCAGTATTTT. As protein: CASSLGTGKDTQYF.

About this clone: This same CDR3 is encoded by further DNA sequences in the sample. The CDR3 region has the DNA TGTGCCAGCTCACCCGGGACAGTTAGCAATCAGCCCCAGCATTTT. Translating it yields CASSPGTVSNQPQHF. This sequence joins TRBV18 and TRBJ1-5; the match to TRBD1 covers 7 bases. Germline CDR1 is KGHSH and CDR2 is LQKENI. This CDR3 is built from 15 residues. Germline trimming cut 3 bases from V and 0 bases from J; bases unmatched to any gene: 2.

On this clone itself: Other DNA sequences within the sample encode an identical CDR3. CDR3 nucleotide sequence: TGCGCCAGCAGCTTAGGTCTAGCGGGGAGCGGTGAGCAGTTCTTC. This codes for CASSLGLAGSGEQFF. V gene TRBV5-1 combines with J gene TRBJ2-1; 9 bases agree with TRBD2. Unmatched junction bases numbered 9, after V lost 2 bases and J lost 9 bases. Germline CDR1 SGHRS, CDR2 YFSETQ. CDR3 length: 15 residues.

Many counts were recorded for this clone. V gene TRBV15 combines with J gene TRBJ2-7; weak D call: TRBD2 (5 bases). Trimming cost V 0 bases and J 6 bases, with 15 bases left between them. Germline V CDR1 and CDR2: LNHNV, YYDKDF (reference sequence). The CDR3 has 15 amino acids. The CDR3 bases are TGTGCCACCAGCAGAGATCGAAGCGGTAGGCGCGAGCAGTACTTC. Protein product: CATSRDRSGRREQYF.